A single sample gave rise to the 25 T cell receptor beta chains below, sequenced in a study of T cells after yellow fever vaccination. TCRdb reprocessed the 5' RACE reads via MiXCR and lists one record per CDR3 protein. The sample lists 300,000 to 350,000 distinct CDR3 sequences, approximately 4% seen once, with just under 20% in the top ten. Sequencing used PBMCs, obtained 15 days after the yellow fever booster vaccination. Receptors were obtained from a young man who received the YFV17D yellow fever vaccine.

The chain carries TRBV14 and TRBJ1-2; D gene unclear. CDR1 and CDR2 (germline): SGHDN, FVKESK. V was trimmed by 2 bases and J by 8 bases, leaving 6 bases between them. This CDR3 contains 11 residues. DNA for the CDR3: TGTGCCAGCAGCCAAACGGGGGGCTACACCTTC. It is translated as CASSQTGGYTF.

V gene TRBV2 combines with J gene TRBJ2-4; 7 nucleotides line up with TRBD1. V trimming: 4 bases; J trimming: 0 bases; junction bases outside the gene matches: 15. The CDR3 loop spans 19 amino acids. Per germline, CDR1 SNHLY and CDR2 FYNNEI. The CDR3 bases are TGTGCCAGCAGTGGGGGACAGAGACAGAGCCTAATAGCCAAAAACATTCAGTACTTC. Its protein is CASSGGQRQSLIAKNIQYF.

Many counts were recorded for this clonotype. Written as DNA, the CDR3 is TGCGCCAGCAGCAAGGGCCAGCTCCGAAGCAATCAGCCCCAGCATTTT. Translating it yields CASSKGQLRSNQPQHF. The chain carries TRBV4-1 and TRBJ1-5; no reliable D call. CDR3 length: 16 amino acids. V gave up 5 bases and J gave up 1 base, with 15 bases separating them. The germline gives CDR1 MGHRA, CDR2 YSYEKL.

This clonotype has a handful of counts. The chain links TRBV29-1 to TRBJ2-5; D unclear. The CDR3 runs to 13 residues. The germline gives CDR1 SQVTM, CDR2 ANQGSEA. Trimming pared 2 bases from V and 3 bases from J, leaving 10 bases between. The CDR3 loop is CSVETVKKETQYF. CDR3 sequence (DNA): TGCAGCGTTGAAACCGTCAAGAAAGAGACCCAGTACTTC.

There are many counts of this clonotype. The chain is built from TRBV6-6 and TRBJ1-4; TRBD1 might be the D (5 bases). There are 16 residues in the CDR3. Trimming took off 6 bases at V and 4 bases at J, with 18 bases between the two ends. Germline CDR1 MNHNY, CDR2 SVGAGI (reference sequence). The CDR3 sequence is CASSRVAGTNNEKLFF. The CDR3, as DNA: TGTGCCAGCAGCCGAGTCGCCGGGACTAATAATGAAAAACTGTTTTTT.

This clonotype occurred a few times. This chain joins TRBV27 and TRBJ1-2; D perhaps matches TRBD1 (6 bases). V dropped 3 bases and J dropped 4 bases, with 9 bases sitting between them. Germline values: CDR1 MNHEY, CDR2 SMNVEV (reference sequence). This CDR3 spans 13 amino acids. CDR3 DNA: TGTGCCAGCAGTTTGGGGGCTGGCTATGGCTACACCTTC. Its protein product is CASSLGAGYGYTF.

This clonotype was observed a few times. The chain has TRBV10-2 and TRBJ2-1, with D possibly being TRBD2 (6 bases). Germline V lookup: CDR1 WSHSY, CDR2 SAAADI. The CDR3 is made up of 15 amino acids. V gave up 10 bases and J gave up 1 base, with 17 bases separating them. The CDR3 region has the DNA TGCGCCACTTACAAGGAGGGGAAGTCCTACAATGAGCAGTTCTTC. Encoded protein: CATYKEGKSYNEQFF.

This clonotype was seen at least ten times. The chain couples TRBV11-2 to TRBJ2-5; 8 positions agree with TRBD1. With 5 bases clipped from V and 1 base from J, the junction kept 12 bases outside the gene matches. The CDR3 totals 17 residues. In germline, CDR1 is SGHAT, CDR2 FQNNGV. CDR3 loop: CASSIYHRGIGQETQYF. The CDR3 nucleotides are TGTGCCAGCAGCATATATCACAGGGGGATAGGCCAAGAGACCCAGTACTTC. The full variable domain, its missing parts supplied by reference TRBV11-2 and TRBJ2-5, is EAGVAQSPRYKIIEKRQSVAFWCNPISGHATLYWYQQILGQGPKLLIQFQNNGVVDDSQLPKDRFSAERLKGVDSTLKIQPAKLEDSAVYLCASSIYHRGIGQETQYFGPGTRLLVL.

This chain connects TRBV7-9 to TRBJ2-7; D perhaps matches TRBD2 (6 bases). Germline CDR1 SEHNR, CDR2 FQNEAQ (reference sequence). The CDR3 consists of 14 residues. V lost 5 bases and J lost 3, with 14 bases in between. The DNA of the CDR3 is TGTGCCAGCAGCCCAAGGGACTCCCGCTACGAGCAGTACGTC. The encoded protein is CASSPRDSRYEQYV.

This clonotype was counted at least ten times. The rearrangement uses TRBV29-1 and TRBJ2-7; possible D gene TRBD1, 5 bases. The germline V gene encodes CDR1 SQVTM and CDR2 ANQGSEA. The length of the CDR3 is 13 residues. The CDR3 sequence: CSVKHGQTSHLDV. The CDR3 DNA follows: TGCAGCGTTAAGCACGGACAAACCAGCCACTTGGACGTC.

The CDR3 reads CSEQGAENYGYTF. The CDR3 DNA reads TGCAGCGAACAGGGGGCAGAAAACTATGGCTACACCTTC. V and J are TRBV29-1 and TRBJ1-2; TRBD1 agrees at 9 bases. This CDR3 is built from 13 residues. Per the germline V gene, CDR1 is SQVTM and CDR2 is ANQGSEA. Trimming removed 7 bases from V and 2 bases from J; junction bases left unmatched: 5.

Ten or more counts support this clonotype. The chain's CDR3 is CASSFQPAISDTQYF. In nucleotides, the CDR3 is TGCGCCAGCAGCTTCCAGCCGGCCATCTCGGATACGCAGTATTTT. This rearrangement joins TRBV5-1 to TRBJ2-3; D not resolved. Per germline, CDR1 SGHRS and CDR2 YFSETQ. V was shortened by 2 bases and J by 6 bases, with 16 bases between the two germline ends. The CDR3 totals 15 residues.

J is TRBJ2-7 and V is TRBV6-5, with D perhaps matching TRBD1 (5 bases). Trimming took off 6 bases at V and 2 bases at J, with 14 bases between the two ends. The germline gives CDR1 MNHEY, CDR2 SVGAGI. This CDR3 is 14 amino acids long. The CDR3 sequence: CASSPLGPPYEQYV. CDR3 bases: TGTGCCAGCAGCCCTCTGGGGCCCCCCTACGAGCAGTACGTC.

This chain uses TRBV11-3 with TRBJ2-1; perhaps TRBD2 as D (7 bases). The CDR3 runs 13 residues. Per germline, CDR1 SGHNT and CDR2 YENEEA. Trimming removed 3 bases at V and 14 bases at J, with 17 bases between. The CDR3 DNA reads TGTGCCAGCAGCTTTCGAGGGGGGGCCTATAAGTTCTTC. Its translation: CASSFRGGAYKFF.

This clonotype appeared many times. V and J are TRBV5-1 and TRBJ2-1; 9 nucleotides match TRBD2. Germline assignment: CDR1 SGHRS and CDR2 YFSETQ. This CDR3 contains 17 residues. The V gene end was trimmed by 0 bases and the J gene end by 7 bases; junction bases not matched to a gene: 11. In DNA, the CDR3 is TGCGCCAGCAGCTTGGAGGTGGCGGGGGGGCCGAGGAATGAGCAGTTCTTC. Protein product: CASSLEVAGGPRNEQFF.

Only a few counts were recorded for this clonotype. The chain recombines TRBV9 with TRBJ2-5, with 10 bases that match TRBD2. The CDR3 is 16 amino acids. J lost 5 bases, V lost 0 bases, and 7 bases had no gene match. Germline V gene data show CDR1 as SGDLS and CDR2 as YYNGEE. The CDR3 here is CASSVGAGGLGETQYF. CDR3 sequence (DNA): TGTGCCAGCAGCGTAGGAGCGGGGGGGCTGGGGGAGACCCAGTACTTC.

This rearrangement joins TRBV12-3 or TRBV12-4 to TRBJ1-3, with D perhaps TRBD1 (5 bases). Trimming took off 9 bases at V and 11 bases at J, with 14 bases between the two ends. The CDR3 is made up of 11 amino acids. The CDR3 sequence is CARAVGHAIYF. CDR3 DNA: TGTGCCAGGGCGGTAGGACATGCCATATATTTT.

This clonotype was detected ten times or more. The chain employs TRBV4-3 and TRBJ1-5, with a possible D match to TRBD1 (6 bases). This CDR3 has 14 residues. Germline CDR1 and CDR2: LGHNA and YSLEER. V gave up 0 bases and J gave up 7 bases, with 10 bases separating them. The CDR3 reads CASSQELDSQPQHF. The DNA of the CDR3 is TGCGCCAGCAGCCAAGAGCTGGACAGCCAGCCCCAGCATTTT.

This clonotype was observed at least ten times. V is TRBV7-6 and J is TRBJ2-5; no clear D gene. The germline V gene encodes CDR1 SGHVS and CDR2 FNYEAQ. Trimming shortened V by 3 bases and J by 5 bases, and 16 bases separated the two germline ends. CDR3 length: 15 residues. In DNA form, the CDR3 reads TGTGCCAGCAGCTTGGCCCTAGGCGTTTCGGAGACCCAGTACTTC. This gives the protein CASSLALGVSETQYF.

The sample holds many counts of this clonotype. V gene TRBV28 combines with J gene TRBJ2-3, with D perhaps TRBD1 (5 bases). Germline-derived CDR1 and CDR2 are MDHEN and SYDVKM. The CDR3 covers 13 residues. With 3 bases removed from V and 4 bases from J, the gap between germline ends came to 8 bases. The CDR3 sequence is CASSLGQSDTQYF. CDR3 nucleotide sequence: TGTGCCAGCAGTTTGGGGCAGTCAGATACGCAGTATTTT.

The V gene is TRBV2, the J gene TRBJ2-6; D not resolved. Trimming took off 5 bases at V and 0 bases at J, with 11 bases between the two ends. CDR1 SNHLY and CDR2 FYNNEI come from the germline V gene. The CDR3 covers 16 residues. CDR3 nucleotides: TGTGCCAGCAGTCCCAGGTGGAGCTCTGGGGCCAACGTCCTGACTTTC. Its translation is CASSPRWSSGANVLTF.

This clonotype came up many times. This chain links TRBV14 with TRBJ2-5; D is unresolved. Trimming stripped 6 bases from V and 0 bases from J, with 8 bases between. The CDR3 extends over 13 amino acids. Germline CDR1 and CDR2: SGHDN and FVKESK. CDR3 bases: TGTGCCAGCAGTTTTCCAGACCAAGAGACCCAGTACTTC. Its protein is CASSFPDQETQYF.

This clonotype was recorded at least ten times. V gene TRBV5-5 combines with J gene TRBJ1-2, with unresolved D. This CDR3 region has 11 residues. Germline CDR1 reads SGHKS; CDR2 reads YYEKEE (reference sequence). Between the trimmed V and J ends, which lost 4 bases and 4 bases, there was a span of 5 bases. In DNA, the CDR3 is TGTGCCAGCAGCCTGACCTATGGCTACACCTTC. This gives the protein CASSLTYGYTF.

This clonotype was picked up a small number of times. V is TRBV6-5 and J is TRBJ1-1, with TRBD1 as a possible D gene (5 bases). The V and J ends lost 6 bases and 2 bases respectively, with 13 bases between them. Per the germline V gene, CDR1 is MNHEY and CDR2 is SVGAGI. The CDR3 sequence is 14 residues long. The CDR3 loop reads CASRSGTDNTEAFF. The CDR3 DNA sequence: TGTGCCAGCAGGTCCGGGACGGATAACACTGAAGCTTTCTTT.

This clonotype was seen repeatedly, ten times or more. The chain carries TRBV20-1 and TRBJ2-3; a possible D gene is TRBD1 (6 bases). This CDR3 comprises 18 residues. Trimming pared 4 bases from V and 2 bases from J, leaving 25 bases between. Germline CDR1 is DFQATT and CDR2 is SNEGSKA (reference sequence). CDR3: CSANSPGTKWGPTDTQYF. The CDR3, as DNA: TGCAGTGCTAATAGCCCAGGCACCAAATGGGGGCCCACAGATACGCAGTATTTT.